The subject of this entry is one T cell receptor (beta chain). Its specificity is not known. Documented treatment: oral pan-JAK inhibitor, 5-10 mg twice daily. The data originate from a study of CD8+ T cells in alopecia areata. For the study at large: The protocol delivered tofacitinib for 6 to 18 months, then withdrew it for 6 months. The study, taken as a whole, reports: Tofacitinib significantly lowered scalp clonality and expanded CD8+ clones among the top 100. Patients showed less clear TCR sequence sharing than mice, possibly partly because of HLA diversity. Many expanded lesional clones stayed in scalp and blood while on tofacitinib.

Reverse transcribed after extraction, RNA yielded cDNA as the sequencing template. Using immunoSEQ multiplex PCR, the repertoire was profiled, and TCRdb retains in-frame clones only, with some absent. Of about 280,000 clones listed, more than 45% are singletons. The receptor was derived from a human donor with alopecia areata. The sample was CD4+ T cells sorted from blood, taken at week 24, from a patient treated with tofacitinib.

The CDR3, as DNA: TGTGCCAGCAGCCCGGGGGTCTACTACGAGCAGTACTTC. This codes for CASSPGVYYEQYF. The V and J genes are TRBV4-2 and TRBJ2-7; tentatively, D is TRBD2 (6 bases). The V gene's germline CDR1 is LGHNA and CDR2 YNFKEQ. This CDR3 spans 13 amino acids. Trimming cost V 4 bases and J 3 bases, with 10 bases left between them.